This TCR beta chain appears in the sequencing data of a study of blood T cell repertoires in COVID-19. Whole-study context: Sites across the United States, Italy and Spain contributed samples from acute and convalescent COVID-19. The analysed material was cDNA or gDNA that came from T cells, B-cell-depleted T cells, or PBMCs.

This CDR3 has 16 amino acids. J gave up 10 bases and V 1 base, and 10 bases lay outside the gene matches. CDR1 and CDR2 (germline): SGHAT, FQNNGV. Per the original methods: By means of reference gene primer amplification, nucleated cell counts were estimated. Measured with immunoSEQ multiplex PCR; TCRdb has only the in-frame clones, and not every one. Clonal size and the V and J genes are those of that table, whereas D and trimming came from the DNA. Of around 180,000 clones listed, roughly 79% were seen once; the top ten hold around 12%. The rearrangement uses TRBV11-2 and TRBJ1-1; TRBD1 agrees at 12 bases. The sequence was obtained from a woman older than 75 with COVID-19, enrolled during active disease. The sample was peripheral blood. Here the CDR3 DNA reads TGTGCCAGCAGCTTAGGCCCCGGGACAGGGGGCAATGGAGCTTTCTTT. This gives the protein CASSLGPGTGGNGAFF.